Below, 26 T cell receptor beta chains from the same sample are listed, as sequenced in a study of cytomegalovirus exposure and HLA in healthy donors. Profiled with immunoSEQ multiplex PCR; TCRdb holds only in-frame clones, not every one. This sample has some 130,000 clones, with about 94% found just once. Material: PBMCs. The receptors were sampled from a man between 18 and 29 years old in good health and CMV-seropositive.

The CDR3 DNA reads as TGTGCCAACCAGCCAGGGGGATCCTACGAGCAGTACTTC. As protein: CANQPGGSYEQYF. The chain has TRBV5-8 and TRBJ2-7; TRBD1 aligns across 7 bases. The CDR3 is made up of 13 amino acids. Germline CDR1 is SGHTS and CDR2 is YDEGEE. The V segment lost 9 bases and the J segment 1 base; nucleotides outside the gene matches: 7.

This chain connects TRBV7-2 to TRBJ2-1, with 7 bases identical to TRBD2. The CDR3 spans 13 residues. Germline V gene data show CDR1 as SGHTA and CDR2 as FQGNSA. The J segment lost 10 bases and the V segment lost 5 bases, leaving 8 bases of the junction unmatched. The DNA for the CDR3 is TGTGCCAGCAGCCTTAGTTCTAGCGGAGAGCAGTTCTTC. This codes for CASSLSSSGEQFF. The complete variable domain, with remaining parts taken from reference TRBV7-2 and TRBJ2-1, reads GAGVSQSPSNKVTEKGKDVELRCDPISGHTALYWYRQSLGQGLEFLIYFQGNSAPDKSGLPSDRFSAERTGGSVSTLTIQRTQQEDSAVYLCASSLSSSGEQFFGPGTRLTVL.

The gene calls are TRBV6-1 and TRBJ2-7, with TRBD1 identical over 7 bases. CDR1 is MNHNS and CDR2 is SASEGT in the germline V gene. After removal of 2 bases from V and 3 bases from J, the junction contained 7 bases not matched to a gene. This CDR3 region has 15 residues. The CDR3 DNA reads as TGTGCCAGCAGTGAATCAGGGGGAAACTACTACGAGCAGTACTTC. As protein: CASSESGGNYYEQYF.

The chain is built from TRBV6-5 and TRBJ2-2; D gene ambiguous. This CDR3 contains 11 residues. With 5 bases removed from V and 5 bases from J, the gap between germline ends came to 3 bases. Germline V gene lookup returns CDR1 MNHEY and CDR2 SVGAGI. The DNA for the CDR3 is TGTGCCAGCAGTCTGACCGGGGAGCTGTTTTTT. This translates into CASSLTGELFF.

This chain links TRBV10-1 with TRBJ2-7, with D possibly matching TRBD2 (5 bases). Germline V gene data show CDR1 as WNHNN and CDR2 as SYGVQD (reference sequence). The CDR3 totals 14 residues. Trimming took off 5 bases at V and 8 bases at J, with 19 bases between the two ends. CDR3 region: CASSPTIGVAKQYF. In DNA form, the CDR3 reads TGCGCCAGCAGTCCGACTATAGGAGTGGCGAAGCAGTACTTC.

This chain connects TRBV27 to TRBJ2-1, with TRBD2 matching over 8 bases. CDR1 is MNHEY, CDR2 SMNVEV, per germline (reference sequence). V lost 0 bases and J lost 4; bases outside the gene matches: 2. This CDR3 is built from 15 residues. CDR3 amino acids: CASSLSSSGYNEQFF. CDR3 in DNA: TGTGCCAGCAGTTTATCGTCTAGCGGGTACAATGAGCAGTTCTTC.

This chain connects TRBV19 to TRBJ1-5, with D perhaps matching TRBD1 (6 bases). Between the trimmed V and J ends, which lost 7 bases and 0 bases, there was a span of 16 bases. The CDR3 covers 16 residues. Per germline, CDR1 LNHDA and CDR2 SQIVND (reference sequence). This CDR3 reads CASNYGGSYSNQPQHF. DNA of the CDR3: TGTGCCAGTAACTATGGGGGCAGTTATAGCAATCAGCCCCAGCATTTT. The complete variable domain, with remaining parts taken from reference TRBV19 and TRBJ1-5, reads DGGITQSPKYLFRKEGQNVTLSCEQNLNHDAMYWYRQDPGQGLRLIYYSQIVNDFQKGDIAEGYSVSREKKESFPLTVTSAQKNPTAFYLCASNYGGSYSNQPQHFGDGTRLSIL.

This chain joins TRBV11-3 and TRBJ2-3; tentative D call: TRBD2 (6 bases). Germline V gives CDR1 SGHNT, CDR2 YENEEA. Between the trimmed V and J ends, which lost 1 base and 4 bases, there was a span of 9 bases. This CDR3 comprises 14 residues. CDR3 loop: CASSLGSGADTQYF. CDR3 DNA: TGTGCCAGCAGCTTAGGATCGGGGGCAGATACGCAGTATTTT.

The V gene is TRBV11-2, the J gene TRBJ2-1, with 7 bases identical to TRBD1. The germline CDR1 and CDR2 sequences are SGHAT and FQNNGV. V shed 1 base and J 13 bases; nucleotides not matched to a gene: 7. This CDR3 contains 13 residues. CDR3 nucleotides: TGTGCCAGCAGCTTAGCCCGACAGGGCCTACAGTTCTTC. Residues: CASSLARQGLQFF.

This clone was seen once. V gene TRBV10-3 combines with J gene TRBJ2-1; 13 nucleotides match TRBD2. Germline CDR1 and CDR2: ENHRY and SYGVKD. V dropped 2 bases and J dropped 8; count of bases not matched to a gene: 6. This CDR3 region has 16 residues. Written as DNA, the CDR3 is TGTGCCATCAGTGAGGGTGGACTAGCGGGAGTTTATGAGCAGTTCTTC. Amino acids: CAISEGGLAGVYEQFF.

This clone was picked up one time. The V and J genes are TRBV11-3 and TRBJ2-7; 9 bases are shared with TRBD1. The V segment lost 4 bases and the J segment 6 bases; nucleotides outside the gene matches: 7. The CDR3 sequence is 14 residues long. CDR1 is SGHNT, CDR2 YENEEA, per germline. The CDR3 sequence: CASSSGTGISEQYF. The CDR3 DNA is TGTGCCAGCAGCTCCGGGACAGGGATCAGCGAGCAGTACTTC.

V and J are TRBV6-5 and TRBJ2-5; possibly TRBD2 for D (6 bases). Germline V gene sequence: CDR1 MNHEY, CDR2 SVGAGI. The CDR3 consists of 16 residues. V lost 4 bases to trimming and J lost 6 bases, with 21 bases between them. The DNA for the CDR3 is TGTGCCAGCAGTTTCTTCCCAGAAGGAGGGAGAAAGACCCAGTACTTC. Protein sequence: CASSFFPEGGRKTQYF.

The chain uses TRBV6-5 and TRBJ2-7; TRBD1 agrees at 7 bases. The trim removed 2 bases at V and 3 bases at J, leaving 10 bases unmatched. Germline assignment: CDR1 MNHEY and CDR2 SVGAGI. CDR3 size: 16 residues. DNA for the CDR3: TGTGCCAGCAGTTACGTTTTAGGTACAGGGGACTACGAGCAGTACTTC. Translation: CASSYVLGTGDYEQYF.

The V and J genes are TRBV5-6 and TRBJ2-7; D may be TRBD2 (5 bases). The germline V and J ends were trimmed by 2 bases and 5 bases, with 14 bases remaining between them. This CDR3 has 14 amino acids. Germline V gene sequence: CDR1 SGHDT, CDR2 YYEEEE. The CDR3 sequence: CASSFPTGEHEQYF. CDR3 nucleotide sequence: TGTGCCAGCAGCTTTCCTACTGGGGAGCACGAGCAGTACTTC.

The chain links TRBV7-9 to TRBJ2-5, with D unresolved. Germline loops: CDR1 SEHNR, CDR2 FQNEAQ (reference sequence). The CDR3 is 12 amino acids. V gave up 0 bases and J gave up 3 bases, with 2 bases separating them. The CDR3 sequence: CASSLAEETQYF. The DNA of the CDR3 is TGTGCCAGCAGCTTAGCCGAAGAGACCCAGTACTTC. The variable domain in full, completed from reference TRBV7-9 and TRBJ2-5, reads DTGVSQNPRHKITKRGQNVTFRCDPISEHNRLYWYRQTLGQGPEFLTYFQNEAQLEKSRLLSDRFSAERPKGSFSTLEIQRTEQGDSAMYLCASSLAEETQYFGPGTRLLVL.

The V gene is TRBV2, the J gene TRBJ2-7; tentatively, D is TRBD1 (7 bases). Trimming left V 2 bases short and J 5 bases short, with 16 bases between. CDR1 is SNHLY, CDR2 FYNNEI, per germline. This CDR3 has 15 residues. The DNA of the CDR3 is TGTGCCAGCAGTGAATGGTCAGACAGGGAGGACGAGCAGTACTTC. Amino acid sequence: CASSEWSDREDEQYF.

This clone was counted a single time. V gene TRBV2 combines with J gene TRBJ1-5, with D tentatively TRBD1 (6 bases). V lost 4 bases to trimming and J lost 6 bases, with 16 bases between them. Germline V gives CDR1 SNHLY, CDR2 FYNNEI. The CDR3 has 15 amino acids. The CDR3 DNA is TGTGCCAGCAGTGGGTCCGGGGGGGGCAGTCAGCCCCAGCATTTT. As protein: CASSGSGGGSQPQHF. The full variable domain, with the rest looked up from reference TRBV2 and TRBJ1-5, is EPEVTQTPSHQVTQMGQEVILRCVPISNHLYFYWYRQILGQKVEFLVSFYNNEISEKSEIFDDQFSVERPDGSNFTLKIRSTKLEDSAMYFCASSGSGGGSQPQHFGDGTRLSIL.

This chain connects TRBV2 to TRBJ2-3, with 10 bases matching TRBD2. With 4 bases clipped from V and 15 bases from J, the junction kept 4 bases outside the gene matches. This CDR3 is built from 11 residues. Germline V gives CDR1 SNHLY, CDR2 FYNNEI. CDR3 in amino acids: CASSGSGRHYF. In nucleotides, the CDR3 is TGTGCCAGCAGTGGTAGCGGGAGGCATTATTTT.

This clone was detected only a few times. This chain connects TRBV5-4 to TRBJ1-2, with 7 nucleotides matching TRBD1. CDR1 and CDR2 from the germline V gene are SGHNT and YYREEE (reference sequence). The CDR3 contains 15 residues. With V trimmed by 1 base and J by 1 base, 4 bases remained unmatched. The CDR3 here is CASSLMAGGNYGYTF. The CDR3, as DNA: TGTGCCAGCAGCTTGATGGCAGGGGGTAACTATGGCTACACCTTC.

V is TRBV9 and J is TRBJ1-1, with D unresolved. V lost 0 bases to trimming and J lost 1 base, with 13 bases between them. CDR3 size: 16 residues. Per the germline V gene, CDR1 is SGDLS and CDR2 is YYNGEE. This chain's CDR3 is CASSVASGPPNTEAFF. As DNA, the CDR3 is TGTGCCAGCAGCGTAGCCAGCGGACCCCCGAACACTGAAGCTTTCTTT.

The chain uses TRBV15 and TRBJ2-1; D gene uncertain. The V and J ends lost 0 bases and 9 bases respectively, with 12 bases between them. Germline CDR1 LNHNV, CDR2 YYDKDF (reference sequence). The CDR3 runs 14 residues. Here the CDR3 reads CATSRDPRPGEQFF. CDR3 sequence (DNA): TGTGCCACCAGCAGAGATCCCAGACCGGGTGAGCAGTTCTTC. The full variable domain, with the rest looked up from reference TRBV15 and TRBJ2-1, is DAMVIQNPRYQVTQFGKPVTLSCSQTLNHNVMYWYQQKSSQAPKLLFHYYDKDFNNEADTPDNFQSRRPNTSFCFLDIRSPGLGDTAMYLCATSRDPRPGEQFFGPGTRLTVL.

This rearrangement joins TRBV19 to TRBJ2-5; 13 nucleotides line up with TRBD2. Germline CDR1 reads LNHDA; CDR2 reads SQIVND (reference sequence). The CDR3 consists of 15 residues. With 6 bases clipped from V and 2 bases from J, the junction kept 3 bases outside the gene matches. The CDR3 region is CASRRTSGRQETQYF. The CDR3 DNA reads as TGTGCCAGTAGGAGGACTAGCGGGAGACAAGAGACCCAGTACTTC.

V usage is TRBV4-1 and J usage is TRBJ2-6, with 7 bases matching TRBD2. The V gene's germline CDR1 is MGHRA and CDR2 YSYEKL. The trim removed 0 bases at V and 2 bases at J, leaving 7 bases unmatched. The CDR3 consists of 18 residues. CDR3 in amino acids: CASSQDEGGYPGANVLTF. As DNA, the CDR3 is TGCGCCAGCAGCCAAGATGAGGGAGGGTATCCTGGGGCCAACGTCCTGACTTTC.

The rearrangement uses TRBV6-5 and TRBJ2-5; 7 nucleotides line up with TRBD2. The CDR3 sequence is 15 residues long. Germline assignment: CDR1 MNHEY and CDR2 SVGAGI. Losses at the gene ends were 0 bases for V and 5 bases for J; bases not matched to a gene: 6. The CDR3 sequence: CASSYSLGGRETQYF. CDR3 coding DNA: TGTGCCAGCAGTTACTCCCTGGGGGGGAGGGAGACCCAGTACTTC.

The CDR3: CASTQPDRGPYEQYF. The CDR3 DNA reads TGTGCCAGCACCCAACCGGACAGGGGGCCCTACGAGCAGTACTTC. The rearrangement links TRBV6-1 to TRBJ2-7; 11 bases map to TRBD1. In germline, CDR1 is MNHNS, CDR2 SASEGT. With V trimmed by 7 bases and J by 2 bases, 7 bases remained unmatched. The CDR3 is made up of 15 amino acids.

The rearrangement links TRBV5-1 to TRBJ2-7; 13 bases map to TRBD2. The CDR3 is 15 residues long. J lost 7 bases, V lost 3 bases, and 7 bases had no gene match. Germline assignment: CDR1 SGHRS and CDR2 YFSETQ. DNA for the CDR3: TGCGCCAGCAGCTGGACCGGGACTAGCGGGAATGAGCAGTACTTC. Translated: CASSWTGTSGNEQYF.